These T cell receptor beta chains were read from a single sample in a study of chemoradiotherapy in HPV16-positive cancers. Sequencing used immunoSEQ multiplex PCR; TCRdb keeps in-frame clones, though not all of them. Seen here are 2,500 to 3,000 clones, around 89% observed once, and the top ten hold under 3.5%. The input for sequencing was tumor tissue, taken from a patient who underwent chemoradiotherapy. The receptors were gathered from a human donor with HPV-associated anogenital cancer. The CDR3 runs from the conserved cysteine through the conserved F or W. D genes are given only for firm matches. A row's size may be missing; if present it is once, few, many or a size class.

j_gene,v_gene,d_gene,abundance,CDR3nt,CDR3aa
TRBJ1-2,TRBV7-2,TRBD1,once,TGTGCCAGCAGCCAGACAGGGTTAGGTGGCTACACCTTC,CASSQTGLGGYTF
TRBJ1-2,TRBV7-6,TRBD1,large,TGTGCCAGCAGCTTATCCCCGGACAGGCCTTATGGCTACACCTTC,CASSLSPDRPYGYTF
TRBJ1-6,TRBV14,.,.,TGTGCCAGCAGCCAAGCTTCGACAGACTCCTATAATTCACCCCTCCACTTT,CASSQASTDSYNSPLHF
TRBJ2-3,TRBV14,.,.,TGTGCCAGCAGCCAAGATTATGCGCGGTACACAGATACGCAGTATTTT,CASSQDYARYTDTQYF
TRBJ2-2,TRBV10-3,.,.,TGTGCCATCAGTGGAGTCCCAGGAACGAACACCGGGGAGCTGTTTTTT,CAISGVPGTNTGELFF
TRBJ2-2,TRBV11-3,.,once,TGTGCCAGCGGCCGGAACACCGGGGAGCTGTTTTTT,CASGRNTGELFF
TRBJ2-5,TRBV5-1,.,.,TGCGCCAGCAGCTTTGGGGGGCTTGGGGAGACCCAGTACTTC,CASSFGGLGETQYF
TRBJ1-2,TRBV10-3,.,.,TGTGCCATCAGTGAGTCGGAGGGTATCTATGGCTACACCTTC,CAISESEGIYGYTF
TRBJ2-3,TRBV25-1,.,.,TGTGCCAGCAGTGGACCAGGGGTCCCCAGGGATACGCAGTATTTT,CASSGPGVPRDTQYF
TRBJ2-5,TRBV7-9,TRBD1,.,TGTGCCAGCAGCTCACAGGGGGCGTCCTGGGAGACCCAGTACTTC,CASSSQGASWETQYF
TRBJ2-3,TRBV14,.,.,TGTGCCAGCAGCCAAGGAGAGGCAGATACGCAGTATTTT,CASSQGEADTQYF
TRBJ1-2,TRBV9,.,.,TGTGCCAGCAGCGTTAGCGGGACTATAAGGTTTGGAGGGGGCTACACCTTC,CASSVSGTIRFGGGYTF
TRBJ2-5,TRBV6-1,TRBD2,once,TGTGCCAGCACCAATTGGGGGGGTGGTTTAGAGACCCAGTACTTC,CASTNWGGGLETQYF
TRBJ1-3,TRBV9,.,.,TGTGCCAGCAGCGACCGGGAGAGGGGAAACACCATATATTTT,CASSDRERGNTIYF
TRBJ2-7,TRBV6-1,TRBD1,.,TGTGCCAGCAGAGACGGACAGGGGGCCGGCTACGAGCAGTACTTC,CASRDGQGAGYEQYF
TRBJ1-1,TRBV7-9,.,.,TGTGCCAGCAGAGATACTCCTCGGGCCTCGAACACTGAAGCTTTCTTT,CASRDTPRASNTEAFF
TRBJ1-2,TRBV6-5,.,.,TGTGCCAGCAGTTACTCCGGGGGTGGAAGCTATGGCTACACCTTC,CASSYSGGGSYGYTF
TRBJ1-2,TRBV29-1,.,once,TGCAGCGTTGAGGCCTTGGCGGGCTATGGCTACACCTTC,CSVEALAGYGYTF
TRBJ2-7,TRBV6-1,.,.,TGTGCCAGCAGCCTCGTAGGGGGGCCTACCTACGAGCAGTACTTC,CASSLVGGPTYEQYF
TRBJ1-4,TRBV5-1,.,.,TGCGCCAGCAGCTTCTCGGGCGAAAAACTGTTTTTT,CASSFSGEKLFF
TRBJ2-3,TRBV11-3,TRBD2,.,TGTGCCAGCAGCCAAGCTAGCGGGAATACAGATACGCAGTATTTT,CASSQASGNTDTQYF
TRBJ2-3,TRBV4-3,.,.,TGCGCCAGCAGCCAAGTTCTAATGAGTGCGCAGTATTTT,CASSQVLMSAQYF
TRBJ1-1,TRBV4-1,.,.,TGCGCCAGCAGCCGGACGGAGGGTCCTATGGTGACTGAAGCTTTCTTT,CASSRTEGPMVTEAFF
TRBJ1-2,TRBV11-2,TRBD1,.,TGTGCCAGCAGCAGGGGACAGGGGAGCGGCTACACCTTC,CASSRGQGSGYTF
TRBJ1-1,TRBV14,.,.,TGTGCCAGCAGCCAAGATCACAACACTGAAGCTTTCTTT,CASSQDHNTEAFF
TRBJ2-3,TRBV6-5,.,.,TGTGCCAGCAGTTATAGCATAGATAGCACAGATACGCAGTATTTT,CASSYSIDSTDTQYF
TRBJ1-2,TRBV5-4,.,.,TGTGCCAGCAGCTTAGGCAGGAAGCCGCCTGGCTACACCTTC,CASSLGRKPPGYTF
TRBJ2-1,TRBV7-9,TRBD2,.,TGTGCCAGCAGCTTAGTAGGGGCGGGAGCCTCTAATGAGCAGTTCTTC,CASSLVGAGASNEQFF
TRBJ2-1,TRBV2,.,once,TGTGCCAGCAGTGGACGGGGGACTCCGTCCTACAATGAGCAGTTCTTC,CASSGRGTPSYNEQFF
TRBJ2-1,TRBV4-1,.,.,TGCGCCAGCAGCCAAGATTATTCGGGTCCCGATGAGCAGTTCTTC,CASSQDYSGPDEQFF
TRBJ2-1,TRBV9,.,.,TGTGCCAGCAGCCGTGGCAGGGGTTACAATGAGCAGTTCTTC,CASSRGRGYNEQFF
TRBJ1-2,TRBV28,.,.,TGTGCCAGCAGTGTGTTGACAGAATCCTATGGCTACACCTTC,CASSVLTESYGYTF
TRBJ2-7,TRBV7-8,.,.,TGTGCCAGCAGCTTAGTGATCGACAGGAGCTCCTACGAGCAGTACTTC,CASSLVIDRSSYEQYF
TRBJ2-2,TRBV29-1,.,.,TGCAGCGGCCGATCTACCGGGGAGCTGTTTTTT,CSGRSTGELFF
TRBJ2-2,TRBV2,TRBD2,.,TGTGCCAGGACCACAACTAGCGGGGGGCTCGGCGGGACCGGGGAGCTGTTTTTT,CARTTTSGGLGGTGELFF
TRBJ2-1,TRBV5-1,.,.,TGCGCCAGCAGCTACCGGGGAAACAATGAGCAGTTCTTC,CASSYRGNNEQFF
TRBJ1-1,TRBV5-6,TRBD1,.,TGTGCCAGCAGCTTGGTCGGGACAGTGAACACTGAAGCTTTCTTT,CASSLVGTVNTEAFF
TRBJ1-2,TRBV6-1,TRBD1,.,TGTGCCAGCAGTGTACCGGGACAGACCTTACTCTATGGCTACACCTTC,CASSVPGQTLLYGYTF
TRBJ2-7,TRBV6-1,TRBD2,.,TGTGCCAGCAGTTTCCGCGGGGGGGCCTACGAGCAGTACTTC,CASSFRGGAYEQYF
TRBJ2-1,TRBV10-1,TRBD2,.,TGCGCCAGCAGTGACGGCGGGAGTAATGAGCAGTTCTTC,CASSDGGSNEQFF
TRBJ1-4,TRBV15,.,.,TGTGCCACCGCAAGGGCCCAAACAACTAATGAAAAACTGTTTTTT,CATARAQTTNEKLFF
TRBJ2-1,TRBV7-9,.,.,TGTGCCAGCAGCCAACTAATCATCTCCTACAATGAGCAGTTCTTC,CASSQLIISYNEQFF
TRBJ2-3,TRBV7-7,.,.,TGTGCTAGCAGCTCATCCCCAGTGCGGGGACCCACAGATACGCAGTATTTT,CASSSSPVRGPTDTQYF
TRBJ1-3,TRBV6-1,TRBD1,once,TGTGCCAGCAGTCAAGAGACAGGGGGCGGCTCTGGAAACACCATATATTTT,CASSQETGGGSGNTIYF